This T cell receptor beta chain was observed in a study of T cells in localized non-small cell lung cancer. General study points: It was uninvolved adjacent lung that showed the highest T cell clonality, exceeding tumor.

As for this clone: The antigen remains undetermined. The junction departs from germline at one end; a sequencing error may be responsible.

Germline values: CDR1 SNHLY, CDR2 FYNNEI. The CDR3 runs to 14 residues. Some clones are missing from TCRdb's copy, which holds only in-frame ones; the method was immunoSEQ multiplex PCR. The profile shows about 70,000 clones, roughly 84% of them singletons. The source material was peripheral blood, sampled before any cancer treatment. The receptor's source is a female donor older than 55 with stage I lung adenocarcinoma. The chain uses TRBV2 and TRBJ1-1; tentatively, D is TRBD1 (5 bases). The CDR3 DNA reads as TGTGCCGGCAGCTATTACGGGGCGAACACTGAAGCTTTCTTT. It specifies CAGSYYGANTEAFF. The whole variable domain, filled in from reference TRBV2 and TRBJ1-1, reads EPEVTQTPSHQVTQMGQEVILRCVPISNHLYFYWYRQILGQKVEFLVSFYNNEISEKSEIFDDQFSVERPDGSNFTLKIRSTKLEDSAMYFCAGSYYGANTEAFFGQGTRLTVV.